The present TCR beta chain was sequenced within a study of blood T cells in healthy people across ages (dated by TCRdb to the mid-2010s). About the full investigation: Template switching captured roughly one uniquely barcoded TCR beta cDNA molecule per two T cells in model experiments. The study analyzed two additional independent replicas of 1 million unique cDNA reads from the same blood draw for two donors, one aged 18 to 29 and one aged 80 or older. The donors were divided into four age groups: young (average roughly 15 years), middle-aged (approximately 39), aged (roughly 66) and long-lived (roughly 88). To avoid experimental bias, donors of different ages were distributed randomly across sequencing lanes. To track age-related changes in TCR beta repertoire diversity, the study relied on deep sequencing normalized with unique cDNA molecular identifiers. Summary of the overall study and its limitations: A strong correlation was found between observed TCR beta diversity and the percentage of naive T cells measured by flow cytometry. As age increased, observed TCR beta diversity per million T cells dropped in a roughly linear way, and a significant reduction was already evident by age 40. Since profiling was done on bulk unsorted PBMCs, naive and antigen-experienced compartments could not be conclusively compared. Compared with the aged group, the long-lived group had more naive CD4+ T cells, fewer expanded clones and increased TCR diversity, suggesting age selection. Estimates of total diversity based on one million sequenced T cells were considered lower bounds and underestimates. Because the CMV infection status of the donors was unknown, age-related changes in expanded clonotypes may potentially have been confounded.

Systemically healthy Caucasian individuals from Russia, around 39 in total and aged roughly 6 to 100 years, were included as donors. Each donor gave about 9.7 milliliters of peripheral blood, drawn into EDTA-treated Vacutainer tubes. Ficoll-Paque density-gradient centrifugation was used to isolate PBMCs, with at least 6.5 million per sample. Trizol reagent was used to extract total RNA from the PBMCs, yielding at least 5 micrograms per sample. For every donor, an aliquot of PBMCs went through flow cytometry to measure the percentages of naive CD45RAhigh/CD27high T cells. In the case of this clonotype: Its antigen is unknown. Base quality data are lacking; no much larger clone is found one base away.

The library was built by means of 5' RACE. Sequenced using an Illumina HiSeq 2500. A second roughly 7 to 11 cycle PCR used a sample-barcoded 5' primer and a J-beta primer mix. A template-switch 5' adaptor carrying 12 random nucleotides introduced a unique molecular identifier onto each TCR beta cDNA molecule. At least 3 million CDR3-containing paired-end reads were obtained from each sample. All of the RNA was converted into first-strand cDNA using the Mint cDNA synthesis kit, with a TRBC-specific oligonucleotide serving as the primer. Following uracil-DNA glycosylase treatment, all cDNA underwent a first 18-cycle PCR with the universal primers M1SS and BC2_uni_R. In the paper's pipeline: Each sample was normalized by randomly selecting 1 million high-quality reads, each carrying a distinct molecular identifier. Instead of being binned into consensus sequences, reads that shared molecular identifiers were thrown out. MiTCR, with a Q25 quality threshold and the strictest error-elimination algorithm, was used for CDR3 identification, clonotype clustering and error correction. A nonparametric unseen species model with Euler transformation was used to estimate lower-bound total TCR beta diversity. TCRdb passed the public sequencing reads through fastp at Q25 and MiXCR, retaining productive beta sequences. Rows with a matching CDR3 protein are joined into one entry that keeps the most common DNA and genes. The V and J calls here are based on TCRdb, not the publication. The sample profile shows 1,500,000 or so distinct CDR3 sequences; 35% to 45% of them were found once. The ten largest clones capture just over 4% of the sample.

V is pruned by 2 bases and J by 4 bases, leaving 6 bases of the junction without a gene match. CDR1 and CDR2, looked up from the germline V gene, are SGHTA and FQGNSA. The CDR3 spans 18 residues, from the cysteine through the phenylalanine. CDR3 DNA only is kept here, 54 bases in frame from base 1. The sequencing sample was made of blood. The chain couples TRBV7-2 to TRBJ2-1; the junction holds 15 bases that match TRBD2. The TCR was taken from a woman younger than 30 in good health. The bases read TGTGCCAGCAGCTTACGGACTAGCGGGGGGGTGGGATACAATGAGCAGTTCTTC. The resulting protein is CASSLRTSGGVGYNEQFF.